The clone carrying this T cell receptor beta chain was detected ten times or more. Being one base from a much bigger clone, this may be a read error. Germline V gives CDR1 MNHEY, CDR2 SMNVEV (reference sequence). V gave up 5 bases and J gave up 5 bases; unmatched junction bases: 5. There are 13 residues in the CDR3. The data derive from a study of T cells in Graves' hyperthyroidism and ophthalmopathy. The wider study: Specimen type is peripheral blood, collected at initial diagnosis prior to any treatment.

There were TCR beta CDR3 regions amplified from RNA transcripts. In the first-round RT-PCR of the TCR CDR3, the HTBI primer set was used. TCRdb recomputed calls from the multiplex PCR reads with MiXCR, one row per CDR3 protein. The sample includes more than 650,000 distinct CDR3 sequences, 12% to 15% seen only once; the top ten take roughly a tenth. Newly diagnosed patients aged 18 to 65 had hyperthyroidism of under 2 months' duration. Uncontrolled infection, other autoimmune disease, pregnancy or lactation led to exclusion. The diagnoses drew upon clinical symptoms, serum thyroxine and TRAb, thyroid ultrasound and orbital computed tomography.

Sequenced material: blood. This TCR came from a young woman with Graves' hyperthyroidism. V usage is TRBV27 and J usage is TRBJ2-7; 8 nucleotides match TRBD1. CDR3: CASSGQGGDEQYF. The CDR3 coding sequence is TGTGCCAGCAGTGGACAGGGAGGCGACGAGCAGTACTTC.